What follows are 30 T cell receptor beta chains derived from one specimen sequenced in a study of CD8+CD57+ T cells in acquired aplastic anemia. Profiling that covered TCR beta VDJ and CDR3 relied on genomic DNA as its template. Each CDR3 protein gets one entry after TCRdb re-called the reads with MiXCR. The table has approximately 170,000 distinct CDR3 sequences, about 64% seen once. The sample was sorted CD4+, CD8+, or CD8+CD57+ T cells (not recorded which) from PBMCs. Every receptor here comes from a human donor in good health.

This sequence joins TRBV15 and TRBJ2-7; D is perhaps TRBD1 or TRBD2 (5 bases each). The J call could be wrong; TRBJ2-1 is a better fit for the DNA end. The CDR3 has 13 amino acids. The V gene's germline CDR1 is LNHNV and CDR2 YYDKDF (reference sequence). This CDR3 is CATSSDRGHEQFF. DNA for the CDR3: TGTGCCACCAGCAGTGATCGGGGCCATGAGCAGTTCTTC.

Only one count was recorded for this clonotype. The rearrangement links TRBV13 to TRBJ2-7; D is possibly TRBD1 (6 bases). This CDR3 has 11 residues. V lost 4 bases to trimming and J lost 5 bases, with 6 bases between them. Germline V gene lookup returns CDR1 PRHDT and CDR2 FYEKMQ (reference sequence). The CDR3 is CASSYRDEQYF. CDR3 in DNA: TGTGCCAGCAGCTACAGGGACGAGCAGTACTTC. Full variable domain (missing parts from reference TRBV13 and TRBJ2-7): AAGVIQSPRHLIKEKRETATLKCYPIPRHDTVYWYQQGPGQDPQFLISFYEKMQSDKGSIPDRFSAQQFSDYHSELNMSSLELGDSALYFCASSYRDEQYFGPGTRLTVT.

This chain uses TRBV2 with TRBJ2-1; a possible D gene is TRBD2 (5 bases). The CDR3 runs 13 residues. The germline gives CDR1 SNHLY, CDR2 FYNNEI. Deletions cut 4 bases from V and 7 bases from J, with 11 bases between. The CDR3 nucleotides read TGTGCCAGCAGTGGGGAGAGCCTGAATGAGCAGTTCTTC. Its translation is CASSGESLNEQFF. The variable domain in full, completed from reference TRBV2 and TRBJ2-1, reads EPEVTQTPSHQVTQMGQEVILRCVPISNHLYFYWYRQILGQKVEFLVSFYNNEISEKSEIFDDQFSVERPDGSNFTLKIRSTKLEDSAMYFCASSGESLNEQFFGPGTRLTVL.

J is TRBJ2-7 and V is TRBV11-3; D uncertain. CDR3 length: 12 amino acids. Germline lookup yields CDR1 SGHNT and CDR2 YENEEA. The germline V and J ends were trimmed by 4 bases and 3 bases, with 7 bases remaining between them. CDR3 coding DNA: TGTGCCAGCAGCTACGATTACTACGAGCAGTACTTC. Translated: CASSYDYYEQYF.

The chain couples TRBV2 to TRBJ2-3; D gene uncertain. The V end lost 4 bases, the J end lost 6 bases, and 11 bases lay between the germline ends. The germline V gene encodes CDR1 SNHLY and CDR2 FYNNEI. CDR3 length: 13 amino acids. The CDR3 protein is CASSAFLSDTQYF. The CDR3, as DNA: TGTGCCAGCAGTGCTTTCTTGTCTGATACGCAGTATTTT.

This clonotype was counted between two and nine times. The V and J genes are TRBV24-1 and TRBJ2-1; 16 bases line up with TRBD2. With V trimmed by 7 bases and J by 6 bases, 2 bases remained unmatched. This CDR3 has 15 residues. Germline-derived CDR1 and CDR2 are KGHDR and SFDVKD. CDR3: CATRGLAGGFNEQFF. Here the CDR3 DNA reads TGTGCCACCAGGGGACTAGCGGGAGGGTTCAATGAGCAGTTCTTC.

The chain employs TRBV25-1 and TRBJ2-7; 7 nucleotides agree with TRBD1. This CDR3 is built from 14 residues. The germline V gene has CDR1 MGHDK and CDR2 SYGVNS. V lost 5 bases, J lost 3 bases, and 7 bases stayed unmatched. The CDR3 is CASSRPGQSYEQYF. CDR3 in DNA: TGTGCCAGCAGTCGACCGGGACAGAGCTACGAGCAGTACTTC.

The genes are TRBV9 and TRBJ2-7; D possibly corresponds to TRBD2 (6 bases). Trimming took off 5 bases at V and 1 base at J, with 16 bases between the two ends. This CDR3 spans 15 amino acids. Looked up from germline, CDR1 is SGDLS and CDR2 is YYNGEE. The CDR3 reads CASSEYSGISYEQYF. For the CDR3, the DNA is TGTGCCAGCAGTGAATATAGCGGTATTTCCTACGAGCAGTACTTC.

This chain links TRBV2 with TRBJ2-5; a weak D match, TRBD1 (5 bases). The CDR3 runs to 13 residues. V was clipped by 3 bases and J by 5 bases, with 10 bases between them. CDR1 is SNHLY and CDR2 is FYNNEI in the germline V gene. The CDR3 DNA sequence: TGTGCCAGCAGTGAGGGGCCCCCTGAGACCCAGTACTTC. Its protein is CASSEGPPETQYF.

This clonotype was seen at least ten times. A read error may account for a junction end that differs from germline. The chain has TRBV7-7 and TRBJ2-1; 16 bases line up with TRBD2. Germline values: CDR1 SSHAT, CDR2 FNYEAQ (reference sequence). The CDR3 covers 21 residues. CDR3 DNA: TGTGCTAGCAGCCCCAACATTCCGGGACTAGCGGGAGGGTCGTCCTACAATGAGCAGTTCTTC. Its protein product is CASSPNIPGLAGGSSYNEQFF. The full variable domain, completed using reference TRBV7-7 and TRBJ2-1, is GAGVSQSPRYKVTKRGQDVTLRCDPISSHATLYWYQQALGQGPEFLTYFNYEAQPDKSGLPSDRFSAERPEGSISTLTIQRTEQRDSAMYRCASSPNIPGLAGGSSYNEQFFGPGTRLTVL.

V gene TRBV29-1 combines with J gene TRBJ1-1; 11 bases agree with TRBD1. The CDR3 spans 15 residues. Germline V gene sequence: CDR1 SQVTM, CDR2 ANQGSEA. The V segment lost 7 bases and the J segment 1 base; nucleotides outside the gene matches: 8. This CDR3 reads CSAGQGAVWNTEAFF. In DNA form, the CDR3 reads TGCAGCGCTGGACAGGGGGCTGTTTGGAACACTGAAGCTTTCTTT.

This clonotype was counted only a few times. The chain recombines TRBV2 with TRBJ2-5; TRBD1 or TRBD2 may be the D gene (6 bases each). V gave up 4 bases and J gave up 4 bases, with 10 bases separating them. Germline CDR1 is SNHLY and CDR2 is FYNNEI. This CDR3 region has 13 residues. CDR3 protein: CASSGGGLETQYF. CDR3 coding DNA: TGTGCCAGCAGTGGAGGGGGACTAGAGACCCAGTACTTC.

J is TRBJ2-5 and V is TRBV14; TRBD1 might be the D (5 bases). This CDR3 has 16 amino acids. V was trimmed by 0 bases and J by 1 base, leaving 12 bases between them. CDR1 and CDR2 from the germline V gene are SGHDN and FVKESK. CDR3 nucleotides: TGTGCCAGCAGCCAAGAAGCCAGGGCCGGCCAAGAGACCCAGTACTTC. Translated, it gives CASSQEARAGQETQYF. Filled out from reference TRBV14 and TRBJ2-5, the complete variable domain reads EAGVTQFPSHSVIEKGQTVTLRCDPISGHDNLYWYRRVMGKEIKFLLHFVKESKQDESGMPNNRFLAERTGGTYSTLKVQPAELEDSGVYFCASSQEARAGQETQYFGPGTRLLVL.

This clonotype was detected many times. This rearrangement joins TRBV7-9 to TRBJ2-7; a weak D match, TRBD1 (5 bases). The CDR3 contains 13 residues. CDR1 is SEHNR and CDR2 is FQNEAQ in the germline V gene (reference sequence). V lost 5 bases and J 0 bases, leaving 8 bases between the germline ends. CDR3 residues: CASSADSSYEQYF. As DNA, the CDR3 is TGTGCCAGCAGCGCCGACAGCTCCTACGAGCAGTACTTC.

The rearrangement joins TRBV25-1 to TRBJ1-1; 7 bases are shared with TRBD1. Germline assignment: CDR1 MGHDK and CDR2 SYGVNS. J was trimmed by 6 bases and V by 6 bases; bases with no gene match: 10. The CDR3 consists of 14 residues. DNA of the CDR3: TGTGCCAGCAGAGTTATAGGGGGCGCGGCTGAAGCTTTCTTT. It specifies CASRVIGGAAEAFF.

This clonotype was picked up many times. This sequence joins TRBV7-6 and TRBJ2-7; D gene unclear. This CDR3 is built from 14 residues. Germline V gives CDR1 SGHVS, CDR2 FNYEAQ. V was pared by 4 bases and J by 1 base, with 11 bases between. DNA of the CDR3: TGTGCCAGCAGCTCAACCGCCAGTTCCTACGAGCAGTACTTC. Translation: CASSSTASSYEQYF. The variable domain in full, completed from reference TRBV7-6 and TRBJ2-7, reads GAGVSQSPRYKVTKRGQDVALRCDPISGHVSLYWYRQALGQGPEFLTYFNYEAQQDKSGLPNDRFSAERPEGSISTLTIQRTEQRDSAMYRCASSSTASSYEQYFGPGTRLTVT.

CDR3 loop: CASSLSGGDTEAFF. CDR3 in DNA: TGCGCCAGCAGCTTGTCGGGTGGGGACACTGAAGCTTTCTTT. The J gene is TRBJ1-1, the V gene TRBV5-1; D gene unclear. This CDR3 is built from 14 residues. V lost 1 base and J 3 bases, leaving 10 bases between the germline ends. Germline CDR1 is SGHRS and CDR2 is YFSETQ.

In its sample, this clonotype was seen once. V usage is TRBV5-1 and J usage is TRBJ1-2; D is ambiguous. The CDR3 is made up of 12 amino acids. From germline, CDR1 is SGHRS and CDR2 YFSETQ. Trimming pared 5 bases from V and 3 bases from J, leaving 8 bases between. DNA of the CDR3: TGCGCCAGCAGGGATGGGGACTATGGCTACACCTTC. Its translation: CASRDGDYGYTF.

J is TRBJ1-6 and V is TRBV7-2; D gene unclear. Germline lookup yields CDR1 SGHTA and CDR2 FQGNSA. The ends were cut back, 1 base at V and 8 bases at J, with 12 bases in the middle. This CDR3 region has 15 residues. The CDR3 DNA follows: TGTGCCAGCAGCTTAGAGCAGGCGAGTTATTCACCCCTCCACTTT. Protein: CASSLEQASYSPLHF.

This clonotype was found once. V usage is TRBV2 and J usage is TRBJ1-4, with a tentative D call TRBD1 (5 bases). Trimming removed 1 base at V and 4 bases at J, with 10 bases between. Germline V gene sequence: CDR1 SNHLY, CDR2 FYNNEI. This CDR3 comprises 15 residues. The CDR3 sequence is CASSEEGRSNEKLFF. In DNA form, the CDR3 reads TGTGCCAGCAGTGAAGAGGGACGGAGTAATGAAAAACTGTTTTTT.

This clonotype was counted a few times. The chain uses TRBV7-7 and TRBJ2-7; 8 bases agree with TRBD2. This CDR3 has 13 residues. CDR1 is SSHAT, CDR2 FNYEAQ, per germline (reference sequence). Unmatched junction bases numbered 3, after V lost 5 bases and J lost 3 bases. The CDR3 protein is CASSKGTSYEQYF. The DNA for the CDR3 is TGTGCCAGCAGCAAGGGGACTAGCTACGAGCAGTACTTC. Drawing the rest from reference TRBV7-7 and TRBJ2-7, the complete variable domain is GAGVSQSPRYKVTKRGQDVTLRCDPISSHATLYWYQQALGQGPEFLTYFNYEAQPDKSGLPSDRFSAERPEGSISTLTIQRTEQRDSAMYRCASSKGTSYEQYFGPGTRLTVT.

This clonotype showed up just a few times. The rearrangement uses TRBV20-1 and TRBJ2-5, with D unclear. The CDR3 sequence is 14 residues long. The V and J ends lost 1 base and 5 bases respectively, with 14 bases between them. Germline assignment: CDR1 DFQATT and CDR2 SNEGSKA (reference sequence). The DNA of the CDR3 is TGCAGTGCTAGAGTAGATGTGGTGAGGGAGACCCAGTACTTC. This encodes CSARVDVVRETQYF.

The rearrangement uses TRBV29-1 and TRBJ2-3; either TRBD1 or TRBD2 may fit D (6 bases each). From germline, CDR1 is SQVTM and CDR2 ANQGSEA. CDR3 length equals 11 residues. The V end was cut by 6 bases, the J end by 10 bases, with 14 bases between. As DNA, the CDR3 is TGCAGCGTCCAAGGAGGGGGGCCGCAGTATTTT. Translation: CSVQGGGPQYF.

The rearrangement uses TRBV20-1 and TRBJ1-5, with D unresolved. V dropped 4 bases and J dropped 0 bases, with 13 bases sitting between them. The germline V gene has CDR1 DFQATT and CDR2 SNEGSKA (reference sequence). CDR3 length: 15 residues. The CDR3 protein is CSAKRAKNSNQPQHF. The CDR3 DNA reads TGCAGTGCTAAAAGGGCCAAAAATAGCAATCAGCCCCAGCATTTT.

CDR3 nucleotides: TGTGCCAGCAGGAATGGCGGGAGCCCCTACAATGAGCAGTTCTTC. Amino acid sequence: CASRNGGSPYNEQFF. The chain carries TRBV7-3 and TRBJ2-1; TRBD2 matches 7 bases. The CDR3 length is 15 residues. J lost 2 bases, V lost 6 bases, and 7 bases had no gene match. The germline V gene has CDR1 SGHTA and CDR2 FQGTGA.

This clonotype was seen only a few times. The chain carries TRBV29-1 and TRBJ1-2, with a possible D match to TRBD1 (5 bases). The V end was cut by 1 base, the J end by 5 bases, with 11 bases between. This CDR3 contains 13 residues. Germline V gives CDR1 SQVTM, CDR2 ANQGSEA. The CDR3 here is CSVEGPGRYGYTF. CDR3 nucleotides: TGCAGCGTTGAAGGACCGGGACGTTATGGCTACACCTTC. Full variable domain (missing parts from reference TRBV29-1 and TRBJ1-2): SAVISQKPSRDICQRGTSLTIQCQVDSQVTMMFWYRQQPGQSLTLIATANQGSEATYESGFVIDKFPISRPNLTFSTLTVSNMSPEDSSIYLCSVEGPGRYGYTFGSGTRLTVV.

This clonotype was seen at least ten times. The gene calls are TRBV20-1 and TRBJ2-1; D is undetermined. The CDR3 is 11 residues long. Germline V gene data show CDR1 as DFQATT and CDR2 as SNEGSKA (reference sequence). With 1 base removed from V and 7 bases from J, the gap between germline ends came to 5 bases. The CDR3 reads CSARGANEQFF. The CDR3 nucleotides read TGCAGTGCTAGAGGGGCGAATGAGCAGTTCTTC.

The chain combines TRBV9 with TRBJ2-7, with 7 bases that match TRBD1. The CDR3 runs to 15 residues. Germline V gene sequence: CDR1 SGDLS, CDR2 YYNGEE. Losses at the gene ends were 2 bases for V and 3 bases for J; bases not matched to a gene: 8. CDR3 in amino acids: CASSVGTDPYYEQYF. DNA of the CDR3: TGTGCCAGCAGCGTTGGGACAGATCCGTACTACGAGCAGTACTTC.

This clonotype appeared many times. The rearrangement joins TRBV19 to TRBJ2-2; D is unclear. Germline V gives CDR1 LNHDA, CDR2 SQIVND (reference sequence). The CDR3 covers 14 residues. V lost 3 bases to trimming and J lost 1 base, with 6 bases between them. CDR3 bases: TGTGCCAGTAGTATCGGACGGAACACCGGGGAGCTGTTTTTT. Translating gives CASSIGRNTGELFF.

The gene calls are TRBV11-2 and TRBJ2-5; D is unclear. This CDR3 is 17 amino acids long. Between the trimmed V and J ends, which lost 1 base and 0 bases, there was a span of 15 bases. CDR1 is SGHAT and CDR2 is FQNNGV in the germline V gene. CDR3 amino acids: CASSLVSTVLNQETQYF. In DNA form, the CDR3 reads TGTGCCAGCAGCTTAGTAAGCACAGTCTTGAACCAAGAGACCCAGTACTTC.